This T cell receptor (beta chain) was identified during a study of blood T cell repertoires in COVID-19 (TCRdb year 2020). As for the study more broadly: Collaborator samples came from the United States, Italy and Spain and covered acute and convalescent phases of COVID-19. The repertoires were made available in a free public database intended to serve as a resource for research on the immune response to SARS-CoV-2. The samples were drawn from two sources: the first 160 participants of the ongoing ImmuneRACE study, and fewer than 1,500 subjects contributed by 6 global collaborators. Nearly every sample came with metadata listing a de-identified subject ID, COVID-19 status, age in years and sex. Where available, HLA class I and class II types were taken from metadata supplied by the sample provider and were not determined by assay-based typing. The material from the prospective study consisted of cDNA or gDNA derived from T cells, B-cell-depleted T cells, or PBMCs. Subjects who had been exposed to COVID-19, were actively infected with it, or had recovered from it provided the deeply sampled blood TCRbeta repertoires that made up the dataset.

TCRbeta CDR3 regions were amplified from genomic DNA by means of the immunoSEQ Assay, a bias-controlled multiplex PCR. Processing in the source paper ran as follows. Nucleated cell counts per sample were estimated from amplification of reference gene primers within the assay. To quantify the absolute abundance of each unique TCRbeta CDR3 rearrangement, sequence reads were collapsed and filtered. For each sample, productive Simpson clonality was calculated as the square root of Simpson's diversity index across productive rearrangements. Imported from immuneACCESS, the table was reduced by TCRdb to in-frame sequences with V and J called. These copies leave out some clones; in studies compared against another copy, an unresolved V gene accounts for under half, and the cause of the remainder is not known. V and J calls and clone size are those listed in that table; D and trimming were worked out from the DNA. Counted in this sample were about 220,000 clones; approximately 83% of them appeared once. The top ten clones comprise about 1.3% of the sample.

What the work shows at the level of the full study, not this receptor alone: Clinical and demographic metadata were provided uncurated, with the amount varying by source and participant.

From its cysteine to its phenylalanine, the CDR3 spans 15 amino acids. Kept here is only the CDR3 DNA, which spans 45 bases and is read in frame from base 1. CDR1 SGHTA and CDR2 FQGTGA are derived from the germline V gene. V is cut back by 3 bases and J by 1 base, with 1 base in the junction unmatched. Details on this clone: The target of this receptor is not known. Base qualities are missing; no much larger clone stands one base away. The sample carries other DNA sequences with the same CDR3.

In the prospective study, participants were about 18 to 100 years old, resided in 24 geographic areas of the United States, and were enrolled through a virtual design. In the prospective study, cohorts were assigned on the basis of participant-reported clinical history obtained from a screening survey and a study questionnaire. In the prospective study, whole blood, serum and a nasopharyngeal or oropharyngeal swab were collected from each participant by mobile phlebotomists. Over a roughly two-month period, participants in the prospective study had the option of providing additional blood draws and questionnaires. Blood samples from the prospective study were shipped frozen or at room temperature prior to DNA extraction.

The sequence links TRBV7-3 to TRBJ2-1, and 9 bases in between align with TRBD2. The specimen sequenced was PBMCs or T cells enriched from blood (not recorded which). The source is a woman aged 40 to 50 with acute COVID-19. The CDR3 region reads CASSFTSGSYNEQFF. The sequenced DNA is TGTGCCAGCAGCTTTACTAGCGGGTCCTACAATGAGCAGTTCTTC.